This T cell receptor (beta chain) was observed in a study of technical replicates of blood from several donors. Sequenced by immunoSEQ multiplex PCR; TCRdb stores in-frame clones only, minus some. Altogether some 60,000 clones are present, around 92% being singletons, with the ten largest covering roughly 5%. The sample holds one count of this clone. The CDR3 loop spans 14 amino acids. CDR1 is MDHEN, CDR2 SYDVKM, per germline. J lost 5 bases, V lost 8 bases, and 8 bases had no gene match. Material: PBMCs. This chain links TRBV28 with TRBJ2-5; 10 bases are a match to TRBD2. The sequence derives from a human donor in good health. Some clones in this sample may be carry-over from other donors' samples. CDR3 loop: CASAGLAGVETQYF. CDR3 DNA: TGTGCCAGCGCCGGGCTAGCGGGAGTTGAGACCCAGTACTTC. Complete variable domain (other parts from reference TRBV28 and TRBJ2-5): DVKVTQSSRYLVKRTGEKVFLECVQDMDHENMFWYRQDPGLGLRLIYFSYDVKMKEKGDIPEGYSVSREKKERFSLILESASTNQTSMYLCASAGLAGVETQYFGPGTRLLVL.